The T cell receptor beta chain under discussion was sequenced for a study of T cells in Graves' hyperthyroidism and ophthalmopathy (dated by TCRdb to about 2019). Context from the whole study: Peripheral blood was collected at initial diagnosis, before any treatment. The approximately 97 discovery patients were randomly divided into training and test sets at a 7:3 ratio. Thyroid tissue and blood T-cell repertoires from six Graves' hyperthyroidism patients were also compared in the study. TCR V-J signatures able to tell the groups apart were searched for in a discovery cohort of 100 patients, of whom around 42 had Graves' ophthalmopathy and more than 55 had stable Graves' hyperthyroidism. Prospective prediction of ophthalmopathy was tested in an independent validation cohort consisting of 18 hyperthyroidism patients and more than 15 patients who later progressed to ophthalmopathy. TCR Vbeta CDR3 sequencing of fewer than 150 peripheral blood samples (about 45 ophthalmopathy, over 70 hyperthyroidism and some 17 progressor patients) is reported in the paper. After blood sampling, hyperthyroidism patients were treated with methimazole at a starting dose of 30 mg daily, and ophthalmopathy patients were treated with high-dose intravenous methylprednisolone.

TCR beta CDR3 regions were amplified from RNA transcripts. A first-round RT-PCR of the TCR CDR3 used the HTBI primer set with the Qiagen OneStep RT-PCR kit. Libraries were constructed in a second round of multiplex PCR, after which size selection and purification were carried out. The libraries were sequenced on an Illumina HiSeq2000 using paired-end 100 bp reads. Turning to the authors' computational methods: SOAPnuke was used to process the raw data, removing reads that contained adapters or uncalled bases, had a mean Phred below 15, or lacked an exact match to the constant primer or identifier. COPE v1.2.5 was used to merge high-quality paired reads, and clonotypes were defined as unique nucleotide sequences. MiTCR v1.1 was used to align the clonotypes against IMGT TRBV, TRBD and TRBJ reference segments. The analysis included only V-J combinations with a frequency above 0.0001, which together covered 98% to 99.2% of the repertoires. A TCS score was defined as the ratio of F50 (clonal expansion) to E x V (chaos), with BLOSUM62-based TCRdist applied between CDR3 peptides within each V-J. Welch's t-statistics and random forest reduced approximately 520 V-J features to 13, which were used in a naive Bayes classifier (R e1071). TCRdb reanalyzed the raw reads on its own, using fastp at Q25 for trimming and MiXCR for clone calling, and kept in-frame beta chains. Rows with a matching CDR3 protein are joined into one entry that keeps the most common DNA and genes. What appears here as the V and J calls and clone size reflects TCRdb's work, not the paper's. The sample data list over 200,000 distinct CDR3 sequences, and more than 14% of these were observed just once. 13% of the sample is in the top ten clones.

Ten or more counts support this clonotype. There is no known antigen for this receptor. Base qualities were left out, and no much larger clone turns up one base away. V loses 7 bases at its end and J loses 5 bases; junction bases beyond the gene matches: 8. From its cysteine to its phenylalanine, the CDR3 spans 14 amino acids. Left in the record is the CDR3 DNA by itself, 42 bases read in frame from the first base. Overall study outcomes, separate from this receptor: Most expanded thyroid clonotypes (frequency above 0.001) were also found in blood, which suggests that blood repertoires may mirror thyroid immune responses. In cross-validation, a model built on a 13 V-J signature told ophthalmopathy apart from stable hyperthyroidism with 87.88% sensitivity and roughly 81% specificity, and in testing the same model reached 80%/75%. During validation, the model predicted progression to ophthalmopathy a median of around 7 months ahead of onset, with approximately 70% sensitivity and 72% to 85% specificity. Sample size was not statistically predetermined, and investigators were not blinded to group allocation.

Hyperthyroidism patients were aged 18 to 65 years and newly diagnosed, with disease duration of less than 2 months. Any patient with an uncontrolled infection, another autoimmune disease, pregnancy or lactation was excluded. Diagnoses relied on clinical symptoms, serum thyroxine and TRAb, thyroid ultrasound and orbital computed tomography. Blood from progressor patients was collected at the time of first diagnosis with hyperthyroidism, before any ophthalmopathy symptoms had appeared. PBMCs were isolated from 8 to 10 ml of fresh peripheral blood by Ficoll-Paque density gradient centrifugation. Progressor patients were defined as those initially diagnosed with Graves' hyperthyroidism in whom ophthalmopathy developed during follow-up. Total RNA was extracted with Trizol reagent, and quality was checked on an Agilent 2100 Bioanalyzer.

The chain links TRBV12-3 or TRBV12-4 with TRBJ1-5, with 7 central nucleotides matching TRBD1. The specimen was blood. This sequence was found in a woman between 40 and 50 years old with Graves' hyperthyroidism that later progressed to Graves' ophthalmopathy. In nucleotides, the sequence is TGTGCCAGCACAAGTAGGGGGCACGATCAGCCCCAGCATTTT. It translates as CASTSRGHDQPQHF.